This T cell receptor beta chain is drawn from a study of beta chain features in type 1 diabetes. Findings and limits, study-wide: PCR might show a preference for shorter templates, equally across patients and controls. Moderate but significant shortening of TCRB CDR3s was recorded in all four CD4+ subsets from Type 1 diabetes patients.

Remarks on this clone: Its antigen is unknown. The same CDR3 can be traced to other DNA sequences in this sample.

Markers CD45RO/CCR7/CD25/CD127/CD95/CD27 served to sort CD4+ naive, central memory, regulatory and stem cell-like memory cells. Every sorted population was more than 95% pure. Germline loops: CDR1 GTSNPN, CDR2 SVGIG (reference sequence). The length of the CDR3 is 13 residues. V was shortened by 2 bases and J by 4 bases, with 9 bases between the two germline ends. All of the isolated RNA was reverse transcribed, so expressed TCRB transcripts were sequenced. Using immunoSEQ multiplex PCR, the repertoire was profiled, and TCRdb retains in-frame clones only, with some absent. The table has over 150,000 clones, around an eighth seen once.

The chain carries TRBV30 and TRBJ1-5; D call uncertain. This sequence was found in a woman aged 18-29 years in good health. The sequenced material came from central memory CD4+ T cells from blood. As DNA, the CDR3 is TGTGCCTGGAGTTCTCGGGGAAATCAGCCCCAGCATTTT. Amino acid sequence: CAWSSRGNQPQHF.